The clone carrying this T cell receptor (beta chain) has only a few counts. This sample is part of a study of blood T cell repertoires in COVID-19. Looking at the study overall: COVID-19 samples from acute and convalescent phases originated in the United States, Italy and Spain. Sources were T cells, B-cell-depleted T cells, or PBMCs; the material itself was cDNA or gDNA.

The CDR3 consists of 14 residues. The V end lost 5 bases, the J end lost 4 bases, and 12 bases lay between the germline ends. Germline assignment: CDR1 LGHDT and CDR2 YNNKEL (reference sequence). Original methodology: Cell counts per sample came from amplifying reference gene primers. This table comes from immunoSEQ multiplex PCR, and its TCRdb copy is limited to in-frame clones, with some not included. The V and J calls and clone size are taken from that table; D and trimming were inferred from the DNA. The table includes over 130,000 clones, 80% to 90% detected once. J is TRBJ2-1 and V is TRBV3-1 (or the pseudogene TRBV3-2); weak D call: TRBD1 (5 bases). The clonotype comes from a man aged 55 to 70 with active or convalescent COVID-19. Sequencing was performed on peripheral blood. The CDR3 sequence is CASSGRQLYNEQFF. The CDR3 nucleotides read TGTGCCAGCAGCGGAAGACAGCTATACAATGAGCAGTTCTTC.